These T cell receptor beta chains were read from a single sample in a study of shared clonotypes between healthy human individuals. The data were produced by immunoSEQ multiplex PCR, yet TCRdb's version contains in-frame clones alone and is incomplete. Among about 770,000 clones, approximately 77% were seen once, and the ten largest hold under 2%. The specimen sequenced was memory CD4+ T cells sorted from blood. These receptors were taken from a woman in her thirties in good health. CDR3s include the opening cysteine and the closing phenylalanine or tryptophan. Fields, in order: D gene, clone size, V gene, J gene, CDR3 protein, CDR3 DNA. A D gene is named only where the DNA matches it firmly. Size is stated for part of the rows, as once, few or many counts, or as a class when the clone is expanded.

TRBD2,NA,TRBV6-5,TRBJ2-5,CASSGLAGSTQYF,TGTGCCAGCAGCGGACTAGCGGGATCAACCCAGTACTTC
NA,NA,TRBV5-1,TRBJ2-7,CASSSHYEQYF,TGCGCCAGCAGCTCCCACTACGAGCAGTACTTC
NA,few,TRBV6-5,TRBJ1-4,CASSYSWGRLDEKLFF,TGTGCCAGCAGTTACTCGTGGGGGCGGTTGGATGAAAAACTGTTTTTT
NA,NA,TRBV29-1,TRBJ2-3,CSVEGGGGEDTQYF,TGCAGCGTTGAGGGCGGTGGGGGCGAGGATACGCAGTATTTT
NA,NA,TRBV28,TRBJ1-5,CASRSRTLDQPQHF,TGTGCCAGCAGATCTCGCACTCTGGATCAGCCCCAGCATTTT
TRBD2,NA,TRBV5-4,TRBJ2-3,CASSLNSGTSTDTQYF,TGTGCCAGCAGCTTGAACAGCGGGACTAGCACAGATACGCAGTATTTT
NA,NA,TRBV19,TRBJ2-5,CATARGDRPIKYF,TGTGCCACCGCAAGGGGGGACAGACCGATAAAGTACTTC
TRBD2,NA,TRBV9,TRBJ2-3,CASSVGTRGTDTQYF,TGTGCCAGCAGCGTAGGCACGCGGGGGACAGATACGCAGTATTTT
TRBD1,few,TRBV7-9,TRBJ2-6,CASSSRGTGISGANVLTF,TGTGCCAGCAGCTCCCGCGGGACAGGGATCTCTGGGGCCAACGTCCTGACTTTC
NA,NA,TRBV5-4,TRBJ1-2,CASSPGGVYGYTF,TGTGCCAGCAGCCCGGGTGGGGTCTATGGCTACACCTTC
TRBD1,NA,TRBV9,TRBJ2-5,CASSGGQPQETQYF,TGTGCCAGCAGCGGGGGACAGCCCCAAGAGACCCAGTACTTC
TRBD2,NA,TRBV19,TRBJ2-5,CASSRLAGLSQETQYF,TGTGCCAGTAGTCGACTAGCGGGATTGAGCCAAGAGACCCAGTACTTC
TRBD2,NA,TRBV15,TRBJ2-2,CATSRKRASGGTGELFF,TGTGCCACCAGCAGGAAGAGGGCTAGCGGGGGCACCGGGGAGCTGTTTTTT
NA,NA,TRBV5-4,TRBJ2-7,CASSSTGFEQYF,TGTGCCAGCAGCTCAACAGGGTTCGAGCAGTACTTC
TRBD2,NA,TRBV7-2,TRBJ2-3,CASSLLTSGPSTDTQYF,TGTGCCAGCAGCTTACTGACTAGCGGTCCTAGCACAGATACGCAGTATTTT
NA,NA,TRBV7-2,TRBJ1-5,CASRLGEQPQHF,TGTGCCAGCAGGCTAGGGGAACAGCCCCAGCATTTT
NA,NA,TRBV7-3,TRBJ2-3,CASSQGQRAGSTDTQYF,TGTGCCAGCAGCCAAGGGCAGCGCGCGGGCAGCACAGATACGCAGTATTTT
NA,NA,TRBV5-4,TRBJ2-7,CASSLAGGTYEQYF,TGTGCCAGCAGCTTGGCTGGCGGGACCTACGAGCAGTACTTC
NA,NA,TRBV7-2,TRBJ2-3,CASSLSRGTDTQYF,TGTGCCAGCAGCTTAAGTCGGGGCACAGATACGCAGTATTTT
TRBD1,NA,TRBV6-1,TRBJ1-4,CASRDDGTGHEKLFF,TGTGCCAGCAGGGACGATGGGACAGGGCATGAAAAACTGTTTTTT
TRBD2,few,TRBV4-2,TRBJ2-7,CASSQAWASGKVEQYF,TGTGCCAGCAGCCAAGCCTGGGCTAGCGGGAAGGTCGAGCAGTACTTC
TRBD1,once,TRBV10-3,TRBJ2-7,CAISESIGQGAFEQYF,TGTGCCATCAGTGAGTCGATAGGACAGGGGGCGTTCGAGCAGTACTTC
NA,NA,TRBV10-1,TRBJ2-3,CASKRGGEDTQYF,TGCGCCAGCAAAAGAGGAGGAGAAGATACGCAGTATTTT
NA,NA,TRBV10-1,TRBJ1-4,CASSVGPKTGRNEKLFF,TGCGCCAGCAGTGTGGGCCCTAAAACGGGGCGTAATGAAAAACTGTTTTTT
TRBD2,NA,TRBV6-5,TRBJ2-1,CASSPGLAGMQFF,TGTGCCAGCAGCCCGGGACTAGCGGGAATGCAGTTCTTC
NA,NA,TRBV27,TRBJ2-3,CATADTVIQAQYF,TGTGCCACCGCAGACACGGTAATTCAAGCGCAGTATTTT
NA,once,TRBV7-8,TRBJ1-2,CASSLRTTLRGYTF,TGTGCCAGCAGCCTCCGGACGACTTTGCGGGGCTACACCTTC
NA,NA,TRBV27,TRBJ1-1,CASSFLGYTEAFF,TGTGCCAGCAGTTTTTTAGGATACACTGAAGCTTTCTTT
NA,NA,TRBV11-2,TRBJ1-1,CASSPQGDTEAFF,TGTGCCAGCAGTCCTCAGGGCGACACTGAAGCTTTCTTT
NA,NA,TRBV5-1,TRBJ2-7,CASSLVRDSYEQYF,TGCGCCAGCAGCTTGGTGCGGGACTCCTACGAGCAGTACTTC
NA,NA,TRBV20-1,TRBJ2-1,CSATDYNEQFF,TGCAGTGCTACGGACTACAATGAGCAGTTCTTC
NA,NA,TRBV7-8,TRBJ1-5,CASSLVARQVSNQPQHF,TGTGCCAGCAGCTTAGTGGCCCGCCAGGTTAGCAATCAGCCCCAGCATTTT
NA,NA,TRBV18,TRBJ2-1,CASSPRIRGDEQFF,TGTGCCAGCTCACCACGGATACGAGGAGATGAGCAGTTCTTC
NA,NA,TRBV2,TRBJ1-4,CASSEGFLRGGSEKLFF,TGTGCCAGCAGCGAAGGATTTCTCAGGGGCGGCTCGGAAAAACTGTTTTTT
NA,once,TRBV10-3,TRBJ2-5,CAISESGYQETQYF,TGTGCCATCAGTGAGTCGGGGTACCAAGAGACCCAGTACTTC
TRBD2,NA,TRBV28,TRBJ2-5,CASKQYLAGDLETQYF,TGTGCCAGCAAGCAGTACCTAGCGGGAGATCTGGAGACCCAGTACTTC
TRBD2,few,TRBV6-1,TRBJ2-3,CASSERREAKDTQYF,TGTGCCAGCAGTGAAAGGCGGGAGGCAAAAGATACGCAGTATTTT